The clone carrying this T cell receptor beta chain was recorded only once. What it recognizes is unknown. PCR used 60 Vbeta primers and 13 Jbeta primers. Measured with immunoSEQ multiplex PCR; TCRdb has only the in-frame clones, and not every one. Of roughly 120,000 clones listed, approximately 69% are singletons. This record comes from a study of cytomegalovirus exposure and HLA in healthy donors. Whole-study findings and limits: Apparent HLA restriction characterized most CMV-associated TCR beta chains in a later analysis. A later analysis reportedly found that, within productive TCRs, an Asian-associated ancestry cluster had fewer N-insertions than the mean observed across the roughly 700 donors. The majority of TCR sequences were rare, yet some public TCRs appeared in many donors. Presence/absence results assume similar sequencing depth per donor, which may not hold.

Sequences were obtained from PBMCs. The origin of this receptor is a middle-aged woman in good health and CMV-seropositive.

The DNA for the CDR3 is TGTGCCAGCAGCCCACGGTCGGGGGATGCCTACGAGCAGTACTTC. Its protein product is CASSPRSGDAYEQYF. This chain joins TRBV7-9 and TRBJ2-7; D is perhaps TRBD2 (6 bases). V dropped 5 bases and J dropped 2 bases, with 16 bases sitting between them. Germline CDR1 and CDR2: SEHNR and FQNEAQ (reference sequence). CDR3 size: 15 residues.